Listed here are 2 T cell receptor beta chains from one sample, sequenced in a study of shared clonotypes between healthy human individuals. Only in-frame clones appear in the TCRdb table, and some are missing; sequencing was by immunoSEQ multiplex PCR. The table records 950,000 to 1,300,000 clones, roughly 80% of them present only once. Sample: memory CD4+ T cells sorted from blood. The subset was: CD45RA-negative fraction. These receptors were taken from a man aged 18 to 30 in good health.

The V and J genes are TRBV7-9 and TRBJ2-5; D may be TRBD1 (7 bases). The J call may not be correct, given that the DNA end is closer to TRBJ2-7. The CDR3 has 13 amino acids. Germline V gene data show CDR1 as SEHNR and CDR2 as FQNEAQ (reference sequence). In nucleotides, the CDR3 is TGTGCCAGCAGCTTAGACAGGGGAGGCGAGCAGTACTTC. It translates to CASSLDRGGEQYF.

V and J are TRBV29-1 and TRBJ2-1, with TRBD2 identical over 15 bases. This CDR3 has 14 amino acids. Germline V gives CDR1 SQVTM, CDR2 ANQGSEA. V lost 6 bases and J lost 12; bases outside the gene matches: 9. The chain's CDR3 is CSVNMGLAGGRQFF. CDR3 DNA sequence: TGCAGCGTCAATATGGGACTAGCGGGGGGACGGCAGTTCTTC.